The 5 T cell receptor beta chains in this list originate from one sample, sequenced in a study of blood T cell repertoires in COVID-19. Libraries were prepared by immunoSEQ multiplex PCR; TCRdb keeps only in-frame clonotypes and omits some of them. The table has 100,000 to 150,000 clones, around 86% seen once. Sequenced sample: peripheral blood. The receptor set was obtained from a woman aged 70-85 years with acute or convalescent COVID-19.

This chain's CDR3 is CASSFRGGGVDIQYF. CDR3 nucleotides: TGTGCCAGCAGCTTCCGTGGCGGGGGGGTAGACATTCAGTACTTC. V and J are TRBV11-1 and TRBJ2-4; 9 bases agree with TRBD2. This CDR3 is 15 amino acids long. J was trimmed by 8 bases and V by 3 bases; bases with no gene match: 8. Per the germline V gene, CDR1 is SGHAT and CDR2 is FQDESV (reference sequence).

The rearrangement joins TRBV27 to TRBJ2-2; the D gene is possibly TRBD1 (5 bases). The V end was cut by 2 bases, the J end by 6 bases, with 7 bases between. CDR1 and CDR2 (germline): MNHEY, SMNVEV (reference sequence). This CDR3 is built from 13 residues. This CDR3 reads CASSLRGSGELFF. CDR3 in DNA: TGTGCCAGCAGTTTAAGGGGTTCCGGGGAGCTGTTTTTT.

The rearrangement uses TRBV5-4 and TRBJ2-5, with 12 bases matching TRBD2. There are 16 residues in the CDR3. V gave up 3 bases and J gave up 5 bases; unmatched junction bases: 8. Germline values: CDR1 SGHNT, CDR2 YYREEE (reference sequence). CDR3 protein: CASSSSGGAILETQYF. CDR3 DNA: TGTGCCAGCAGCTCTAGCGGGGGGGCCATTTTGGAGACCCAGTACTTC.

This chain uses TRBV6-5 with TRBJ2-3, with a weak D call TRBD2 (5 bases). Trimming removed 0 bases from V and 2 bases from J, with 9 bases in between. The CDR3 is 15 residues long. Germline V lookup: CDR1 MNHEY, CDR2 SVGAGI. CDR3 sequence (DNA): TGTGCCAGCAGTTACTCCGGACTGATCACAGATACGCAGTATTTT. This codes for CASSYSGLITDTQYF.

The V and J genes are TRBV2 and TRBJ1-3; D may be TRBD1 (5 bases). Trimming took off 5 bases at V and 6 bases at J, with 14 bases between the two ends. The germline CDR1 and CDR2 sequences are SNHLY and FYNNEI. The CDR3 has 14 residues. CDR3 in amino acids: CASSPGWGENTIYF. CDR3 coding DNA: TGTGCCAGCAGTCCAGGGTGGGGCGAAAACACCATATATTTT.